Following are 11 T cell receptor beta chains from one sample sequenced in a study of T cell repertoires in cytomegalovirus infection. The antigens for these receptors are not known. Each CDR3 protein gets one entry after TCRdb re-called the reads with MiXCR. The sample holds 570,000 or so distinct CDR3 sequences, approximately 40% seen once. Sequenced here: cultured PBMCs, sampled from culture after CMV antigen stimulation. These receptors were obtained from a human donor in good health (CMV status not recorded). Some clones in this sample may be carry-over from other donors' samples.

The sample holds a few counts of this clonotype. CDR3 in amino acids: CSASGGRATSYEQYF. In nucleotides, the CDR3 is TGCAGTGCTAGTGGTGGGAGGGCGACGTCCTACGAGCAGTACTTC. The chain joins TRBV20-1 to TRBJ2-7, with 7 positions matching TRBD2. Germline V gene data show CDR1 as DFQATT and CDR2 as SNEGSKA (reference sequence). The J segment lost 1 base and the V segment lost 3 bases, leaving 9 bases of the junction unmatched. The CDR3 is made up of 15 amino acids.

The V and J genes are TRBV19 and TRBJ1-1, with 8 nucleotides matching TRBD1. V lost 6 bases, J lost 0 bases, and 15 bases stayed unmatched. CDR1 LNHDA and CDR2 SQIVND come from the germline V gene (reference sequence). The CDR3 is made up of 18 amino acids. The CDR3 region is CASSGFAQGAQMNTEAFF. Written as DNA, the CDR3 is TGTGCCAGTAGCGGATTCGCCCAGGGGGCACAGATGAACACTGAAGCTTTCTTT. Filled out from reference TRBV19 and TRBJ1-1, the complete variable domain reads DGGITQSPKYLFRKEGQNVTLSCEQNLNHDAMYWYRQDPGQGLRLIYYSQIVNDFQKGDIAEGYSVSREKKESFPLTVTSAQKNPTAFYLCASSGFAQGAQMNTEAFFGQGTRLTVV.

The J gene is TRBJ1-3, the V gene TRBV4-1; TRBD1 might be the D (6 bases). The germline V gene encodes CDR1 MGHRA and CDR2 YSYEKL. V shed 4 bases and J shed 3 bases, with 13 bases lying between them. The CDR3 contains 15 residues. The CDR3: CASSRIQGIGNTIYF. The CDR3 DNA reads TGCGCCAGCAGCCGTATACAGGGTATTGGAAACACCATATATTTT.

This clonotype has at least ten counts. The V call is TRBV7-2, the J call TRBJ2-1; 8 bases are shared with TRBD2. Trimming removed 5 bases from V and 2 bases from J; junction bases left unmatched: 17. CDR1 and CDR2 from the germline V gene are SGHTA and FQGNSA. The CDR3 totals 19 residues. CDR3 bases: TGTGCCAGCAGCCCCCGGGGGGGGGCGGGAGGCACCACCTACAATGAGCAGTTCTTC. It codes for CASSPRGGAGGTTYNEQFF.

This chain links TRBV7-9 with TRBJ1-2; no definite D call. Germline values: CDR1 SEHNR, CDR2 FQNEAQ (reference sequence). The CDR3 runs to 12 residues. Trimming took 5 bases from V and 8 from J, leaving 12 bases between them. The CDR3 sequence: CASSLTLEGYTF. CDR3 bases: TGTGCCAGCAGCCTGACTCTGGAGGGCTACACCTTC.

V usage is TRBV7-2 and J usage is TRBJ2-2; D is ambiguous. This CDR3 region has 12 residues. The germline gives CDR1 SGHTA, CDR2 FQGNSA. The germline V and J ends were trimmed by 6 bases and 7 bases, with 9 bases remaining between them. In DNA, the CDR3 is TGTGCCAGCAGACTTCCTGGCGGGGAGCTGTTTTTT. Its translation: CASRLPGGELFF.

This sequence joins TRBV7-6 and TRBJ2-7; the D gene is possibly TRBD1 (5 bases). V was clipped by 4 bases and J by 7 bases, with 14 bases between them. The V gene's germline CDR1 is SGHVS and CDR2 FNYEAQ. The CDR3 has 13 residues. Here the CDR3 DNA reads TGTGCCAGCAGCTCTCAGGGTTTGGGTGAGCAGTACTTC. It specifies CASSSQGLGEQYF.

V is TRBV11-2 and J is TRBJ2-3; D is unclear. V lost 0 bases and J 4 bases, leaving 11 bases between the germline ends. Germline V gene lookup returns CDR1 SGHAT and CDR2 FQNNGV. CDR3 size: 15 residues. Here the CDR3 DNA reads TGTGCCAGCAGCTTAGAGGCCGTTAGTGCAGATACGCAGTATTTT. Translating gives CASSLEAVSADTQYF. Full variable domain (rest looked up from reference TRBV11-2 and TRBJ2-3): EAGVAQSPRYKIIEKRQSVAFWCNPISGHATLYWYQQILGQGPKLLIQFQNNGVVDDSQLPKDRFSAERLKGVDSTLKIQPAKLEDSAVYLCASSLEAVSADTQYFGPGTRLTVL.

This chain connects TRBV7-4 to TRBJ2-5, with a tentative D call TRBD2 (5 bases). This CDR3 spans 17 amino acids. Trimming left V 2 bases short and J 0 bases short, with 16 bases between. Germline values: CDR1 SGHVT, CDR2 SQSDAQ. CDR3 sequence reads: CASSLQRGLGYQETQYF. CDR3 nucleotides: TGTGCCAGCAGCTTACAACGAGGGTTAGGGTACCAAGAGACCCAGTACTTC.

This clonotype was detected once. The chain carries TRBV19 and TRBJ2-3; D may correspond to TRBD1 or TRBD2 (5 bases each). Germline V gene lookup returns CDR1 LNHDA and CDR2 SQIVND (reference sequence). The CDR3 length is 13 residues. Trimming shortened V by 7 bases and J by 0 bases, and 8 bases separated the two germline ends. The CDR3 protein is CASNEGSTDTQYF. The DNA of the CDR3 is TGTGCCAGTAACGAGGGGAGCACAGATACGCAGTATTTT.

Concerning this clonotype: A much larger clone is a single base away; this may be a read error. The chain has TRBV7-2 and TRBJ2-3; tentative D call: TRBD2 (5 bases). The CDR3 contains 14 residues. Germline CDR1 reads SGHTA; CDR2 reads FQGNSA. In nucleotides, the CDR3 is TGTGCCAGCAGCTTAGTTTCTAGCACAGATATGCAGTATTTT. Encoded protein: CASSLVSSTDMQYF.